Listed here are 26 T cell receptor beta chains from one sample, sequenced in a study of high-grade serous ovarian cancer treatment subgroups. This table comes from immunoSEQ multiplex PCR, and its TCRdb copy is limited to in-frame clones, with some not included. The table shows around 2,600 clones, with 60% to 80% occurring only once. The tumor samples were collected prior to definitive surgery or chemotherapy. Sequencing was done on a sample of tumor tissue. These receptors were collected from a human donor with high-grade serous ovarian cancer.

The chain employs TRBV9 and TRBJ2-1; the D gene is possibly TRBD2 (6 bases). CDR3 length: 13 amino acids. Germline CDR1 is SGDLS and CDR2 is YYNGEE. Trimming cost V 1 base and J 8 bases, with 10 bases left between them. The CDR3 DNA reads TGTGCCAGCAGCGTATGGGGCGGGGATGAGCAGTTCTTC. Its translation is CASSVWGGDEQFF.

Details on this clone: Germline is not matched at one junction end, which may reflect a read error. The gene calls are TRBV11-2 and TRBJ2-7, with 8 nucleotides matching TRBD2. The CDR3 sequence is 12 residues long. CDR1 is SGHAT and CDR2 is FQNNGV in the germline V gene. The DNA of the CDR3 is TGTGCCAGCAGCCTTAGCGGGATCGAGAAGTACTTC. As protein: CASSLSGIEKYF.

CDR3 in amino acids: CATRPVGPDTQYF. The CDR3 DNA is TGTGCCACTCGACCCGTAGGTCCAGATACGCAGTATTTT. The chain combines TRBV6-1 with TRBJ2-3; no clear D. The ends were cut back, 10 bases at V and 4 bases at J, with 15 bases in the middle. This CDR3 has 13 amino acids. Per the germline V gene, CDR1 is MNHNS and CDR2 is SASEGT.

The CDR3 reads CASSPTWGRSEAFF. The CDR3 nucleotides are TGTGCCAGCAGTCCCACCTGGGGGAGGTCTGAAGCTTTCTTT. This sequence joins TRBV6-5 and TRBJ1-1; tentative D call: TRBD1 (5 bases). Per germline, CDR1 MNHEY and CDR2 SVGAGI. V was shortened by 5 bases and J by 6 bases, with 16 bases between the two germline ends. The CDR3 runs to 14 residues.

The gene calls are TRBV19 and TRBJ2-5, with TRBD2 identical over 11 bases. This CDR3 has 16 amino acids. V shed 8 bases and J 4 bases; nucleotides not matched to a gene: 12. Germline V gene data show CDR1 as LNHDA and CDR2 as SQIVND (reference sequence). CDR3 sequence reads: CASALGLAGGLETQYF. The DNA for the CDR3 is TGTGCCAGTGCCCTGGGGCTAGCGGGAGGTCTAGAGACCCAGTACTTC.

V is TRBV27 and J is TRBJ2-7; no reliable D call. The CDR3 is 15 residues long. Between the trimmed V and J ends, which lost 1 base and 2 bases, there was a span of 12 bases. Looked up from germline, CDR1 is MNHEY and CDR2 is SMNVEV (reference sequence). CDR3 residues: CASSLWGSATYEQYF. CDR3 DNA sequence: TGTGCCAGCAGTTTATGGGGTTCGGCGACCTACGAGCAGTACTTC.

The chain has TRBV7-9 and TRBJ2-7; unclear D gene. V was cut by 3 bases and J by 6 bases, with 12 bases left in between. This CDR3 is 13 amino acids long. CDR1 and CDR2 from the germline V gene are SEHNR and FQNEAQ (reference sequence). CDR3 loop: CASSFGGGGEQYF. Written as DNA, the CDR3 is TGTGCCAGCAGCTTCGGCGGTGGTGGCGAGCAGTACTTC.

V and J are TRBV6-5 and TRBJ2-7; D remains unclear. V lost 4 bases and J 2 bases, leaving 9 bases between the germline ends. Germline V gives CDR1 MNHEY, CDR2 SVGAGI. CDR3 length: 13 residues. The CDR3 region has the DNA TGTGCCAGCAGTTTTGGGCATACCTACGAGCAGTACTTC. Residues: CASSFGHTYEQYF.

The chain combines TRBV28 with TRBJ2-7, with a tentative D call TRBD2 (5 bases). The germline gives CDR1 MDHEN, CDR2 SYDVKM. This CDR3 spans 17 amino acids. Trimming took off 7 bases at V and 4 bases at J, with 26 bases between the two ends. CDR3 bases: TGTGCCAGCACCCCCGGGCCTGGTACCGGGATTTTATACGAGCAGTACTTC. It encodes CASTPGPGTGILYEQYF.

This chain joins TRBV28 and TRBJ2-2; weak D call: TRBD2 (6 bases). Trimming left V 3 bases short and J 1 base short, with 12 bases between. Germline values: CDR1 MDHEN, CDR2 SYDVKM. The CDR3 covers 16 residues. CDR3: CASSFAGLQNTGELFF. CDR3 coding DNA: TGTGCCAGCAGTTTCGCGGGGCTCCAGAACACCGGGGAGCTGTTTTTT.

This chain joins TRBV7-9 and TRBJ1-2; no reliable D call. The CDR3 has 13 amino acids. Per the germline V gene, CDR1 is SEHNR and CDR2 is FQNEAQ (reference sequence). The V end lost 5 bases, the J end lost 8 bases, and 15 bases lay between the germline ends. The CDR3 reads CASSPLIAGGYTF. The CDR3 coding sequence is TGTGCCAGCAGCCCCCTAATTGCGGGAGGCTACACCTTC.

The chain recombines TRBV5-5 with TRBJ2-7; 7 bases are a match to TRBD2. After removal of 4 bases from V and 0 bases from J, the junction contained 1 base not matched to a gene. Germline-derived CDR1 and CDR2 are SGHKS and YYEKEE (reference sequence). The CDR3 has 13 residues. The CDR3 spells CASSRDYSYEQYF. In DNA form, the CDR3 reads TGTGCCAGCAGCCGGGACTACTCCTACGAGCAGTACTTC.

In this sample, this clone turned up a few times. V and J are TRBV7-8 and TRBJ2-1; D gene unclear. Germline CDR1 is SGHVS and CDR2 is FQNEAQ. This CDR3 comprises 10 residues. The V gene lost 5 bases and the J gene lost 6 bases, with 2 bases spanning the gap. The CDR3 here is CASSPNEQFF. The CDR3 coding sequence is TGTGCCAGCAGCCCCAATGAGCAGTTCTTC.

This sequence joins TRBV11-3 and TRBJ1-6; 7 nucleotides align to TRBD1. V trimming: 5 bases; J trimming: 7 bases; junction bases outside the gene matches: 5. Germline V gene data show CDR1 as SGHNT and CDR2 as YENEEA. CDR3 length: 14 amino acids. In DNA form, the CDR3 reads TGTGCCAGCAGCCTCGGGACAGTCAATTCACCCCTCCACTTT. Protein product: CASSLGTVNSPLHF.

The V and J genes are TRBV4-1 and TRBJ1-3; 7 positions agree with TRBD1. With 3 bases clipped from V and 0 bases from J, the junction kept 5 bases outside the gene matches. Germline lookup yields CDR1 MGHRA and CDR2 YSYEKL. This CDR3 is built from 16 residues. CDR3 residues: CASSQTGTVSGNTIYF. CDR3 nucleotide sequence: TGCGCCAGCAGCCAGACAGGGACAGTCTCTGGAAACACCATATATTTT.

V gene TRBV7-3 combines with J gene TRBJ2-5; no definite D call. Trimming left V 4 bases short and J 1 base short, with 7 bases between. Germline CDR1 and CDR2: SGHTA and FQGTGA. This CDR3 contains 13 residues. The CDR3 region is CASSSGLQETQYF. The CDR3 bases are TGTGCCAGCAGCTCGGGCCTCCAAGAGACCCAGTACTTC. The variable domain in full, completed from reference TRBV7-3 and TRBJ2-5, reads GAGVSQTPSNKVTEKGKYVELRCDPISGHTALYWYRQSLGQGPEFLIYFQGTGAADDSGLPNDRFFAVRPEGSVSTLKIQRTERGDSAVYLCASSSGLQETQYFGPGTRLLVL.

CDR3 loop: CASSVFPTEQFF. For the CDR3, the DNA is TGTGCCAGCAGCGTCTTTCCCACTGAGCAGTTCTTC. The rearrangement links TRBV9 to TRBJ2-1; D remains unclear. The germline V gene has CDR1 SGDLS and CDR2 YYNGEE. The V end lost 2 bases, the J end lost 9 bases, and 9 bases lay between the germline ends. The CDR3 has 12 residues.

This CDR3 is CASSSSGAGGQPQHF. CDR3 in DNA: TGTGCCAGCAGCTCGTCGGGGGCTGGCGGTCAGCCCCAGCATTTT. J is TRBJ1-5 and V is TRBV7-9; tentative D call: TRBD1 (6 bases). Trimming cost V 4 bases and J 6 bases, with 16 bases left between them. The CDR3 consists of 15 residues. Per germline, CDR1 SEHNR and CDR2 FQNEAQ (reference sequence).

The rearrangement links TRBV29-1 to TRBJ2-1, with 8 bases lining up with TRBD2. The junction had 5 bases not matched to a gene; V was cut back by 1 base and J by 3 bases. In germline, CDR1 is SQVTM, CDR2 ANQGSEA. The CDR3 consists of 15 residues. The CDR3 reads CSVEVRGGVYNEQFF. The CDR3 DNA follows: TGCAGCGTTGAAGTACGGGGGGGTGTCTACAATGAGCAGTTCTTC.

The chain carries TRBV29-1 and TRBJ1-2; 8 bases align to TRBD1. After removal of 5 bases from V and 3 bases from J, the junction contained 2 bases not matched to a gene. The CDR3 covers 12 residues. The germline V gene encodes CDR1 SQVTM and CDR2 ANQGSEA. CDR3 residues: CSVQGAYYGYTF. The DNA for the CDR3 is TGCAGCGTTCAGGGGGCGTACTATGGCTACACCTTC.

CDR3 nucleotide sequence: TGTGCCTGGAGAGTAGCGGGAGGGGGCACAGATACGCAGTATTTT. Translated: CAWRVAGGGTDTQYF. The chain is built from TRBV30 and TRBJ2-3; 11 bases are shared with TRBD2. Germline CDR1 and CDR2: GTSNPN and SVGIG (reference sequence). With V trimmed by 3 bases and J by 1 base, 3 bases remained unmatched. The CDR3 spans 15 residues. Together with reference TRBV30 and TRBJ2-3, the CDR3 gives the full variable domain: SQTIHQWPATLVQPVGSPLSLECTVEGTSNPNLYWYRQAAGRGLQLLFYSVGIGQISSEVPQNLSASRPQDRQFILSSKKLLLSDSGFYLCAWRVAGGGTDTQYFGPGTRLTVL.

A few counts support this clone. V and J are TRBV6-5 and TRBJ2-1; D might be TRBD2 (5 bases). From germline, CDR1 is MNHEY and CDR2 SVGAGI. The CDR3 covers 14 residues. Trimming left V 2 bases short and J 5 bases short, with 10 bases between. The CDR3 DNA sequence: TGTGCCAGCAGTTACCCGGGGTGGGACAATGAGCAGTTCTTC. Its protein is CASSYPGWDNEQFF.

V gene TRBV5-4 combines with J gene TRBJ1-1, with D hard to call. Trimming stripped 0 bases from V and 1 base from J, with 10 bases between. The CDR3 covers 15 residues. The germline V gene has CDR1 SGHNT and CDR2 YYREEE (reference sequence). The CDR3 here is CASSLETVKNTEAFF. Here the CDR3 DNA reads TGTGCCAGCAGCTTGGAGACGGTCAAGAACACTGAAGCTTTCTTT.

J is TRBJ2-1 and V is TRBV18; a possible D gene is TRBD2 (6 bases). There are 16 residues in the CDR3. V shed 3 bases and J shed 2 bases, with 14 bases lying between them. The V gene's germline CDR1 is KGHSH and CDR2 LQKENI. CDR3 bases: TGTGCCAGCTCACCTATCTTGCCTAGCGCCTACAATGAGCAGTTCTTC. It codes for CASSPILPSAYNEQFF.

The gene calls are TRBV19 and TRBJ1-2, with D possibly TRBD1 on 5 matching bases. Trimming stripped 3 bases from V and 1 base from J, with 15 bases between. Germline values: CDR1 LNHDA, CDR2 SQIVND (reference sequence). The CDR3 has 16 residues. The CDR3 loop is CASSIPTGRNNYGYTF. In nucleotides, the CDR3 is TGTGCCAGTAGTATTCCTACGGGACGGAATAACTATGGCTACACCTTC. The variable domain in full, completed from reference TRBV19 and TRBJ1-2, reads DGGITQSPKYLFRKEGQNVTLSCEQNLNHDAMYWYRQDPGQGLRLIYYSQIVNDFQKGDIAEGYSVSREKKESFPLTVTSAQKNPTAFYLCASSIPTGRNNYGYTFGSGTRLTVV.

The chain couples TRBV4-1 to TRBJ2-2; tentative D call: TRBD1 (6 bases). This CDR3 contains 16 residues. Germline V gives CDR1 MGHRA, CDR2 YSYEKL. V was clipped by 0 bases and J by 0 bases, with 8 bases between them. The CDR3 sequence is CASSQDPGANTGELFF. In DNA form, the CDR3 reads TGCGCCAGCAGCCAAGACCCAGGGGCGAACACCGGGGAGCTGTTTTTT.